A selection of T cell receptor beta chains follows, all from one sample in a study of blood T cell repertoires in COVID-19. TCRdb's table, derived via immunoSEQ multiplex PCR, lists solely in-frame clones and lacks some. The sample includes about 200,000 clones, approximately 87% of them seen just once. What was sequenced was peripheral blood. These receptors were collected from a woman in her forties or fifties with acute or convalescent COVID-19. Both conserved end residues are part of each CDR3. D genes are given only for firm matches. Only some rows state a clone size, as once, few, many or a class for expanded clones.

J: TRBJ1-2
size: NA
D: TRBD1
V: TRBV30
DNA: TGTGCCTGGAGTGTACAAAGGGGGCACCGCACAAACTATGGCTACACCTTC
CDR3: CAWSVQRGHRTNYGYTF

J: TRBJ2-1
size: NA
D: NA
V: TRBV3-1/TRBV3-2
DNA: TGTGCCAGCAGCCCCTCCCTTAGAAGCGCGACCTACAATGAGCAGTTCTTC
CDR3: CASSPSLRSATYNEQFF

J: TRBJ2-3
size: NA
D: NA
V: TRBV18
DNA: TGTGCCAGCTCACCTCTTTCCTACACAGATACGCAGTATTTT
CDR3: CASSPLSYTDTQYF

J: TRBJ1-4
size: few
D: NA
V: TRBV19
DNA: TGTGCCAGTAAGGACAGCTTTAATGAAAAACTGTTTTTT
CDR3: CASKDSFNEKLFF

J: TRBJ2-3
size: NA
D: NA
V: TRBV21-1
DNA: TGTGCCAGCATCTTGAAGGGGCACAGCCTCACAGATACGCAGTATTTT
CDR3: CASILKGHSLTDTQYF

J: TRBJ2-2
size: NA
D: TRBD1
V: TRBV5-1
DNA: TGCGCCAGCAGCCGGGGACAGGGGGTCACCGGGGAGCTGTTTTTT
CDR3: CASSRGQGVTGELFF

J: TRBJ2-5
size: few
D: NA
V: TRBV2
DNA: TGTGCCAGCAGAAGAGTGGAAGAGACCCAGTACTTC
CDR3: CASRRVEETQYF

J: TRBJ2-1
size: few
D: NA
V: TRBV11-3
DNA: TGTGCCAGCAGCTCCCGTGAGGAGGACCAGTTCTTC
CDR3: CASSSREEDQFF

J: TRBJ1-3
size: once
D: NA
V: TRBV7-9
DNA: TGTGCCAGCAGCTCAGGGAATTCTGGAAACACCATATATTTT
CDR3: CASSSGNSGNTIYF

J: TRBJ2-1
size: NA
D: NA
V: TRBV5-8
DNA: TGTGCCAGCAGCTTGGCGGAGGGCTCCTACAATGAGCAGTTCTTC
CDR3: CASSLAEGSYNEQFF

J: TRBJ2-4
size: NA
D: TRBD1
V: TRBV7-2
DNA: TGTGCCAGCAGCTTGGGTGGTCAGGGGGCAAACATTCAGTACTTC
CDR3: CASSLGGQGANIQYF

J: TRBJ2-1
size: NA
D: NA
V: TRBV2
DNA: TGTGCCAGCAGCGCCGGATGGGGGGGGCGCAATGAGCAGTTCTTC
CDR3: CASSAGWGGRNEQFF

J: TRBJ2-7
size: NA
D: NA
V: TRBV11-3
DNA: TGTGCCAGCAGCTTAGATCCAGACGAGCAGTACTTC
CDR3: CASSLDPDEQYF

J: TRBJ1-1
size: NA
D: NA
V: TRBV5-6
DNA: TGTGCCAGCAGCTTGGTTCGGACTGAAGCTTTCTTT
CDR3: CASSLVRTEAFF

J: TRBJ2-5
size: once
D: TRBD2
V: TRBV3-1/TRBV3-2
DNA: TGTGCCAGCACTGAGACTAGCAGTCAAGAGACCCAGTACTTC
CDR3: CASTETSSQETQYF

J: TRBJ2-6
size: NA
D: NA
V: TRBV30
DNA: TGTGCCTGGAGTGTTACAGCTGGGGCCAACGTCCTGACTTTC
CDR3: CAWSVTAGANVLTF

J: TRBJ1-1
size: NA
D: NA
V: TRBV5-1
DNA: TGCGCCAGCAGCACCGGACAGTCGATGAACACTGAAGCTTTCTTT
CDR3: CASSTGQSMNTEAFF

J: TRBJ1-1
size: NA
D: NA
V: TRBV29-1
DNA: TGCAGCGTTGTGCAGGTTGTTGACACTGAAGCTTTCTTT
CDR3: CSVVQVVDTEAFF

J: TRBJ2-7
size: NA
D: TRBD1
V: TRBV6-5
DNA: TGTGCCAGCAGCCGCCGGGACAGGGCTGCCGAGCAGTACTTC
CDR3: CASSRRDRAAEQYF

J: TRBJ2-1
size: NA
D: NA
V: TRBV7-2
DNA: TGTGCCAGCAGCTTTCAACCAGGCTTGGGTGGTTATGAGCAGTTCTTC
CDR3: CASSFQPGLGGYEQFF

J: TRBJ1-5
size: NA
D: TRBD1
V: TRBV18
DNA: TGTGCCAGCTCACCTGGACAGGGCAATCAGCCCCAGCATTTT
CDR3: CASSPGQGNQPQHF

J: TRBJ2-7
size: NA
D: NA
V: TRBV18
DNA: TGTGCCAGCTCACCGTTTAGCGGTATCAACTACGAGCAGTACTTC
CDR3: CASSPFSGINYEQYF

J: TRBJ2-2
size: once
D: NA
V: TRBV6-6
DNA: TGTGCCAGCAGGGCGGGGGGGGAGCTGTTTTTT
CDR3: CASRAGGELFF

J: TRBJ2-5
size: NA
D: NA
V: TRBV10-2
DNA: TGCGCCAGCAGCGGGGGACAGTTCCAAGAGACCCAGTACTTC
CDR3: CASSGGQFQETQYF

J: TRBJ1-1
size: NA
D: NA
V: TRBV5-1
DNA: TGCGCCAGCAGCTCGCAGGGGAACACTGAAGCTTTCTTT
CDR3: CASSSQGNTEAFF

J: TRBJ2-3
size: NA
D: TRBD1
V: TRBV27
DNA: TGTGCCAGCAGTCCCGGACAGGGGGTTGCAGATACGCAGTATTTT
CDR3: CASSPGQGVADTQYF

J: TRBJ2-5
size: NA
D: TRBD1
V: TRBV19
DNA: TGTGCCAGTAGTATAGGCCGTACAGGGGGCGAGACCCAGTACTTC
CDR3: CASSIGRTGGETQYF

J: TRBJ2-7
size: NA
D: NA
V: TRBV4-1
DNA: TGCGCCAGCAGCCAAGTACAGACAGGACTTAGCTCCTACGAGCAGTACTTC
CDR3: CASSQVQTGLSSYEQYF

J: TRBJ2-2
size: NA
D: TRBD2
V: TRBV9
DNA: TGTGCCAGCAGCGCGGGTCTAGCGGGAGACACCGGGGAGCTGTTTTTT
CDR3: CASSAGLAGDTGELFF

J: TRBJ2-3
size: NA
D: TRBD2
V: TRBV25-1
DNA: TGTGCCAGCAGTGAATGGGCTAGCGGGAAAATCACAGATACGCAGTATTTT
CDR3: CASSEWASGKITDTQYF

J: TRBJ1-2
size: NA
D: NA
V: TRBV10-1
DNA: TGCGCCAGCAGTGAGTCATTGCAGATTTGGACCTTC
CDR3: CASSESLQIWTF

J: TRBJ1-1
size: NA
D: NA
V: TRBV9
DNA: TGTGCCAGCAGCGTAGAGCTGAACACTGAAGCTTTCTTT
CDR3: CASSVELNTEAFF

J: TRBJ2-1
size: NA
D: TRBD2
V: TRBV18
DNA: TGTGCCAGCTCACCGCCAATTGCGGGAGGGCCGGCCTACAATGAGCAGTTCTTC
CDR3: CASSPPIAGGPAYNEQFF

J: TRBJ2-1
size: NA
D: TRBD2
V: TRBV5-1
DNA: TGCGCCAGCAGCTGGACTAGGAATGAGCAGTTCTTC
CDR3: CASSWTRNEQFF

J: TRBJ1-3
size: NA
D: TRBD1
V: TRBV25-1
DNA: TGTGCCAGCAGCCGGACAGGGGGTTCTGGAAACACCATATATTTT
CDR3: CASSRTGGSGNTIYF

J: TRBJ1-2
size: NA
D: TRBD1
V: TRBV3-1/TRBV3-2
DNA: TGTGCCAGCAGCCCCCGACCAGGGACAGGGGGGGGCTACACCTTC
CDR3: CASSPRPGTGGGYTF